Each of the 20 T cell receptor beta chains below was sequenced from the same sample in a study of early T cells in non-severe SARS-CoV-2 infection. TCRdb used MiXCR to reprocess the 5' RACE reads, holding one entry per CDR3 protein. This sample yields 56,000 or so distinct CDR3 sequences, of which 7% to 10% are seen a single time; roughly 4.2% belongs to the top ten. Sequencing was carried out using whole blood. The receptors were sampled from an adult who was a healthcare worker with PCR-confirmed SARS-CoV-2 infection or an uninfected control (not recorded which).

This clonotype was seen a few times. V is TRBV20-1 and J is TRBJ2-3; 8 positions match TRBD2. CDR3 length: 16 amino acids. V shed 1 base, J shed 0 bases, and the junction held 6 bases outside the gene matches. Germline values: CDR1 DFQATT, CDR2 SNEGSKA (reference sequence). The DNA for the CDR3 is TGCAGTGCTAGAGGTCTAGCGGGCGGAAGCACAGATACGCAGTATTTT. Amino acid sequence: CSARGLAGGSTDTQYF.

This clonotype was seen at least ten times. V usage is TRBV19 and J usage is TRBJ1-2; D ambiguous. CDR3 size: 13 residues. Germline lookup yields CDR1 LNHDA and CDR2 SQIVND (reference sequence). Trimming stripped 10 bases from V and 5 bases from J, with 17 bases between. CDR3 coding DNA: TGTGCCACCTCGAGTATGGGGTTATATGGCTACACCTTC. Amino acids: CATSSMGLYGYTF. The full variable domain, in which reference TRBV19 and TRBJ1-2 provide the parts outside the CDR3, is DGGITQSPKYLFRKEGQNVTLSCEQNLNHDAMYWYRQDPGQGLRLIYYSQIVNDFQKGDIAEGYSVSREKKESFPLTVTSAQKNPTAFYLCATSSMGLYGYTFGSGTRLTVV.

This clonotype was seen a handful of times. The V call is TRBV30, the J call TRBJ1-3; D gene unclear. This CDR3 has 11 residues. The ends were cut back, 5 bases at V and 4 bases at J, with 6 bases in the middle. Looked up from germline, CDR1 is GTSNPN and CDR2 is SVGIG (reference sequence). The CDR3 region is CAWELGNTIYF. The CDR3 region has the DNA TGTGCCTGGGAACTGGGAAACACCATATATTTT.

This clonotype was seen at least ten times. The chain is built from TRBV29-1 and TRBJ1-2; D uncertain. This CDR3 contains 13 residues. Germline CDR1 SQVTM, CDR2 ANQGSEA. V gave up 8 bases and J gave up 6 bases, with 19 bases separating them. The CDR3 loop is CSSSPGWDDGYTF. The CDR3 bases are TGCAGCTCCAGCCCGGGTTGGGATGATGGCTACACCTTC.

The chain combines TRBV10-3 with TRBJ1-1; no clear D. The V gene's germline CDR1 is ENHRY and CDR2 SYGVKD. CDR3 length equals 13 residues. V lost 6 bases and J lost 2, with 10 bases in between. As DNA, the CDR3 is TGTGCCATCAGAGGCGGCGACAACACTGAAGCTTTCTTT. This sequence encodes CAIRGGDNTEAFF.

This clonotype has more than one count but fewer than ten. This chain joins TRBV20-1 and TRBJ2-7; no reliable D call. Per the germline V gene, CDR1 is DFQATT and CDR2 is SNEGSKA (reference sequence). CDR3 length equals 14 residues. The V end lost 3 bases, the J end lost 3 bases, and 15 bases lay between the germline ends. CDR3 sequence (DNA): TGCAGTGCTAGGAGGTCTGGCTCCCTCTACGAGCAGTACTTC. This encodes CSARRSGSLYEQYF.

This clonotype was seen at least ten times. The chain recombines TRBV6-2 or TRBV6-3 with TRBJ1-2; TRBD1 agrees at 7 bases. Germline lookup yields CDR1 MNHEY and CDR2 SVGEGT. J gave up 5 bases and V 7 bases, and 7 bases lay outside the gene matches. The CDR3 contains 13 residues. Written as DNA, the CDR3 is TGTGCCAGCAAACCGACAGGGAGTTATGGCTACACCTTC. The encoded protein is CASKPTGSYGYTF.

This chain links TRBV29-1 with TRBJ1-1; a possible D gene is TRBD1 (6 bases). Germline V gene data show CDR1 as SQVTM and CDR2 as ANQGSEA. This CDR3 comprises 14 residues. With 5 bases removed from V and 5 bases from J, the gap between germline ends came to 18 bases. The CDR3 sequence: CSVRSGDITTEAFF. In DNA, the CDR3 is TGCAGCGTTAGGTCAGGGGACATCACGACTGAAGCTTTCTTT.

This clonotype was counted at least ten times. The rearrangement links TRBV5-6 to TRBJ2-5, with D perhaps assigned TRBD1 or TRBD2 (6 bases each). There are 15 residues in the CDR3. V lost 4 bases and J lost 1, with 14 bases in between. The germline V gene encodes CDR1 SGHDT and CDR2 YYEEEE. The CDR3: CASSHSGAGQETQYF. CDR3 DNA sequence: TGTGCCAGCAGCCACTCGGGGGCGGGCCAAGAGACCCAGTACTTC.

This clonotype was picked up a small number of times. The chain uses TRBV13 and TRBJ2-7; 9 bases fit TRBD2. Trimming took 1 base from V and 2 from J; bases not matched to a gene: 3. The CDR3 runs 15 residues. Germline V gene lookup returns CDR1 PRHDT and CDR2 FYEKMQ (reference sequence). This CDR3 reads CASSLVAGAPYEQYF. The CDR3 nucleotides read TGTGCCAGCAGCTTAGTAGCGGGAGCCCCCTACGAGCAGTACTTC. The entire variable domain, with the rest obtained from reference TRBV13 and TRBJ2-7, is as follows: AAGVIQSPRHLIKEKRETATLKCYPIPRHDTVYWYQQGPGQDPQFLISFYEKMQSDKGSIPDRFSAQQFSDYHSELNMSSLELGDSALYFCASSLVAGAPYEQYFGPGTRLTVT.

This chain joins TRBV18 and TRBJ2-7, with 11 bases that match TRBD1. The germline CDR1 and CDR2 sequences are KGHSH and LQKENI. Trimming took 3 bases from V and 5 from J; bases not matched to a gene: 3. The CDR3 loop spans 14 amino acids. CDR3 protein: CASSPPGQGDEQYF. The CDR3 DNA reads as TGTGCCAGCTCACCTCCGGGACAGGGGGACGAGCAGTACTTC.

The gene calls are TRBV27 and TRBJ2-4; possibly TRBD2 for D (6 bases). The CDR3 consists of 15 residues. Trimming took off 10 bases at V and 2 bases at J, with 18 bases between the two ends. Germline V gives CDR1 MNHEY, CDR2 SMNVEV (reference sequence). The DNA for the CDR3 is TGTGCCAACCTTGAGGTCGGGGGTTCCAAAAACATTCAGTACTTC. Translation gives CANLEVGGSKNIQYF.

This clonotype was seen ten or more times. This chain connects TRBV20-1 to TRBJ2-1, with D possibly TRBD1 on 6 matching bases. This CDR3 is 13 amino acids long. Trimming took off 6 bases at V and 9 bases at J, with 18 bases between the two ends. Germline CDR1 and CDR2: DFQATT and SNEGSKA (reference sequence). CDR3 protein: CSARAPRGGEQFF. CDR3 DNA: TGCAGTGCCCGCGCCCCCCGAGGGGGTGAGCAGTTCTTC.

Many counts were recorded for this clonotype. This chain uses TRBV6-6 with TRBJ2-7, with TRBD1 matching over 7 bases. The germline V gene encodes CDR1 MNHNY and CDR2 SVGAGI (reference sequence). Germline trimming cut 2 bases from V and 0 bases from J; bases unmatched to any gene: 4. The CDR3 is made up of 15 amino acids. This CDR3 is CASSYGTDVSYEQYF. The CDR3 DNA reads as TGTGCCAGCAGTTACGGGACAGACGTCTCCTACGAGCAGTACTTC.

The rearrangement links TRBV5-1 to TRBJ1-2, with no clear D. The CDR3 extends over 15 amino acids. V lost 2 bases, J lost 0 bases, and 11 bases lay in between. The V gene's germline CDR1 is SGHRS and CDR2 YFSETQ. The CDR3 reads CASSLFGSPNYGYTF. In DNA form, the CDR3 reads TGCGCCAGCAGCTTATTTGGATCCCCTAACTATGGCTACACCTTC.

This clonotype occurred many times. The chain is built from TRBV9 and TRBJ2-1; D may correspond to TRBD1 or TRBD2 (5 bases each). The germline gives CDR1 SGDLS, CDR2 YYNGEE. The CDR3 runs 13 residues. V was clipped by 0 bases and J by 6 bases, with 7 bases between them. CDR3 in DNA: TGTGCCAGCAGCGTAGCCGGGGCCAATGAGCAGTTCTTC. Translating gives CASSVAGANEQFF.

The rearrangement uses TRBV3-1 and TRBJ2-1; 10 nucleotides align to TRBD2. Germline loops: CDR1 LGHDT, CDR2 YNNKEL (reference sequence). The CDR3 spans 15 residues. J was trimmed by 8 bases and V by 3 bases; bases with no gene match: 7. The CDR3: CASSHLAGVFYEQFF. Here the CDR3 DNA reads TGTGCCAGCAGCCACCTAGCGGGAGTCTTCTATGAGCAGTTCTTC.

This clonotype was counted ten times or more. V gene TRBV6-5 combines with J gene TRBJ2-7, with D maybe TRBD1 (6 bases). V lost 6 bases to trimming and J lost 2 bases, with 14 bases between them. The CDR3 has 14 amino acids. Germline V gives CDR1 MNHEY, CDR2 SVGAGI. The CDR3 spells CASRNHRQAYEQYF. CDR3 coding DNA: TGTGCCAGCAGAAATCATCGACAGGCCTACGAGCAGTACTTC.

This clonotype came up many times. The chain couples TRBV20-1 to TRBJ1-6, with TRBD1 matching 8 bases. Germline V gene sequence: CDR1 DFQATT, CDR2 SNEGSKA (reference sequence). There are 15 residues in the CDR3. After removal of 3 bases from V and 5 bases from J, the junction contained 6 bases not matched to a gene. The CDR3 is CSARHAGQDNSPLHF. CDR3 bases: TGCAGTGCTAGGCATGCGGGACAGGATAATTCACCCCTCCACTTT.

A few counts support this clonotype. This chain uses TRBV6-2 or TRBV6-3 with TRBJ1-2; 8 bases map to TRBD1. This CDR3 contains 15 residues. The V segment lost 5 bases and the J segment 4 bases; nucleotides outside the gene matches: 9. The germline V gene has CDR1 MNHEY and CDR2 SVGEGT. The CDR3 is CASSTRTGSGYGYTF. CDR3 in DNA: TGTGCCAGCAGTACCCGGACAGGGAGCGGCTATGGCTACACCTTC.